The clone carrying this T cell receptor (beta chain) turned up a few times. The sample comes from a study of blood T cell repertoires in COVID-19. Turning to the study itself: Samples taken during acute and convalescent COVID-19 were collected in the United States, Italy and Spain. Sample material is recorded as cDNA or gDNA derived from T cells, B-cell-depleted T cells, or PBMCs.

V lost 6 bases and J lost 10; bases outside the gene matches: 7. Germline CDR1 is LGHNT and CDR2 is FRNRAP. This CDR3 has 15 amino acids. As handled by the study authors: For nucleated cells, counts were estimated from reference gene primer amplification. Here immunoSEQ multiplex PCR was the method, and the copy in TCRdb shows in-frame clones only, minus some. The V and J calls and the clone size are those of that table, but D and trimming were determined from the DNA. There are some 250,000 clones in the sample; over 70% occur only once, and roughly 8.6% lies in the top ten. The source of this sequence is a middle-aged man with active or convalescent COVID-19. The chain joins TRBV12-5 to TRBJ1-6; 12 bases are a match to TRBD1. Sequencing input: peripheral blood. The CDR3 sequence is CASGAGTGGASPLHF. CDR3 bases: TGTGCTAGTGGAGCCGGGACAGGGGGCGCATCACCCCTCCACTTT. The variable domain in full, completed from reference TRBV12-5 and TRBJ1-6, reads DARVTQTPRHKVTEMGQEVTMRCQPILGHNTVFWYRQTMMQGLELLAYFRNRAPLDDSGMPKDRFSAEMPDATLATLKIQPSEPRDSAVYFCASGAGTGGASPLHFGNGTRLTVT.